The 21 T cell receptor beta chains presented below share a single source sample, sequenced in a study of T cell responses to AZD1222 COVID-19 vaccine. Here immunoSEQ multiplex PCR was the method, and the copy in TCRdb shows in-frame clones only, minus some. This sample yields some 120,000 clones, of which approximately 85% are seen a single time; 4.4% belongs to the top ten. The input for sequencing was peripheral blood, taken 28 days after the second AZD1222 dose. The receptors come from an adult who received the AZD1222 COVID-19 vaccine.

This clone was found many times. CDR3 DNA: TGTGCCAGCAGTACGGGACAGGTTGTGAACACTGAAGCTTTCTTT. It encodes CASSTGQVVNTEAFF. The V and J genes are TRBV6-5 and TRBJ1-1, with 8 bases that match TRBD1. The V segment lost 5 bases and the J segment 0 bases; nucleotides outside the gene matches: 5. Looked up from germline, CDR1 is MNHEY and CDR2 is SVGAGI. The CDR3 runs 15 residues.

The CDR3 sequence is CASSWTGGSDNSPLHF. As DNA, the CDR3 is TGTGCCAGCAGTTGGACAGGGGGCTCTGATAATTCACCCCTCCACTTT. The gene calls are TRBV6-5 and TRBJ1-6, with 11 bases identical to TRBD1. Germline CDR1 is MNHEY and CDR2 is SVGAGI. Trimming removed 4 bases from V and 5 bases from J; junction bases left unmatched: 4. CDR3 length equals 16 residues.

The chain couples TRBV15 to TRBJ2-7, with 8 bases aligning to TRBD1. With V trimmed by 0 bases and J by 3 bases, 4 bases remained unmatched. Germline values: CDR1 LNHNV, CDR2 YYDKDF (reference sequence). This CDR3 contains 15 residues. This CDR3 is CATSRDPGQGYEQYF. CDR3 nucleotides: TGTGCCACCAGCAGAGACCCCGGACAGGGCTACGAGCAGTACTTC. The whole variable domain, filled in from reference TRBV15 and TRBJ2-7, reads DAMVIQNPRYQVTQFGKPVTLSCSQTLNHNVMYWYQQKSSQAPKLLFHYYDKDFNNEADTPDNFQSRRPNTSFCFLDIRSPGLGDTAMYLCATSRDPGQGYEQYFGPGTRLTVT.

V and J are TRBV14 and TRBJ1-6, with unresolved D. The V gene lost 0 bases and the J gene lost 10 bases, with 7 bases spanning the gap. Germline CDR1 and CDR2: SGHDN and FVKESK. The CDR3 is 13 residues long. Here the CDR3 DNA reads TGTGCCAGCAGCCAAGATGTGCGGTCACCCCTCCACTTT. This translates into CASSQDVRSPLHF.

The chain links TRBV15 to TRBJ1-5; D not resolved. Trimming removed 0 bases from V and 6 bases from J, with 15 bases in between. CDR1 LNHNV and CDR2 YYDKDF come from the germline V gene (reference sequence). This CDR3 spans 16 amino acids. The DNA for the CDR3 is TGTGCCACCAGCAGAGATGGCCAGAAGACCGCTCAGCCCCAGCATTTT. Translating gives CATSRDGQKTAQPQHF.

The gene calls are TRBV5-1 and TRBJ2-7; a weak D match, TRBD1 (5 bases). Germline V gene data show CDR1 as SGHRS and CDR2 as YFSETQ. V lost 3 bases to trimming and J lost 2 bases, with 12 bases between them. The CDR3 runs to 14 residues. CDR3 protein: CASSSWGGTYEQYF. As DNA, the CDR3 is TGCGCCAGCAGCTCCTGGGGCGGTACCTACGAGCAGTACTTC.

This chain joins TRBV11-3 and TRBJ2-1; D is undetermined. V was clipped by 5 bases and J by 8 bases, with 10 bases between them. Looked up from germline, CDR1 is SGHNT and CDR2 is YENEEA. The CDR3 length is 12 residues. The CDR3, as DNA: TGTGCCAGCAGCCTACGCCGCGATGAGCAGTTCTTC. Protein sequence: CASSLRRDEQFF.

This clone showed up just once. CDR3 coding DNA: TGCGCCAGCAGCTTGGCAGGGGCCCTAAGCTATGGCTACACCTTC. Protein: CASSLAGALSYGYTF. The chain combines TRBV5-1 with TRBJ1-2, with D possibly being TRBD1 (6 bases). Germline loops: CDR1 SGHRS, CDR2 YFSETQ. CDR3 length equals 15 residues. Trimming took off 0 bases at V and 4 bases at J, with 13 bases between the two ends. Full variable domain (rest looked up from reference TRBV5-1 and TRBJ1-2): KAGVTQTPRYLIKTRGQQVTLSCSPISGHRSVSWYQQTPGQGLQFLFEYFSETQRNKGNFPGRFSGRQFSNSRSEMNVSTLELGDSALYLCASSLAGALSYGYTFGSGTRLTVV.

This chain uses TRBV28 with TRBJ2-5; the match to TRBD2 covers 11 bases. The CDR3 extends over 16 amino acids. Losses at the gene ends were 5 bases for V and 1 base for J; bases not matched to a gene: 6. Germline CDR1 is MDHEN and CDR2 is SYDVKM. In nucleotides, the CDR3 is TGTGCCAGCAGTAAAATCGGACTAGCGGGCCAAGAGACCCAGTACTTC. Protein product: CASSKIGLAGQETQYF.

Worth noting for this clone: The germline gene is not matched at one end of the junction; a read error may be the cause. V is TRBV5-1 and J is TRBJ1-5; no clear D gene. Per the germline V gene, CDR1 is SGHRS and CDR2 is YFSETQ. The CDR3 totals 13 residues. The CDR3 coding sequence is TGCACCAGCTCCCGGTCGGGCAATCAGCCCCAGCATTTT. Translating gives CTSSRSGNQPQHF.

V is TRBV19 and J is TRBJ2-2; 11 bases align to TRBD2. Germline loops: CDR1 LNHDA, CDR2 SQIVND (reference sequence). Losses at the gene ends were 6 bases for V and 5 bases for J; bases not matched to a gene: 2. CDR3 size: 14 residues. CDR3 in amino acids: CASRSSGGTGELFF. The CDR3 bases are TGTGCCAGTAGGTCTAGCGGGGGGACCGGGGAGCTGTTTTTT.

The chain uses TRBV12-5 and TRBJ1-1; D is unresolved. From germline, CDR1 is LGHNT and CDR2 FRNRAP. Deletions cut 4 bases from V and 8 bases from J, with 17 bases between. The CDR3 has 14 amino acids. The CDR3, as DNA: TGTGCTAGTGGTTCATCCGGACGTGCCGCCGAAGCTTTCTTT. This encodes CASGSSGRAAEAFF.

The chain couples TRBV5-1 to TRBJ2-6; 7 bases are a match to TRBD1. The CDR3 is made up of 15 amino acids. With 3 bases clipped from V and 3 bases from J, the junction kept 3 bases outside the gene matches. The germline CDR1 and CDR2 sequences are SGHRS and YFSETQ. CDR3 DNA: TGCGCCAGCAGCTCAGGGGGTATTGGGGCCAACGTCCTGACTTTC. Protein product: CASSSGGIGANVLTF.

This chain joins TRBV4-2 and TRBJ1-2, with D maybe TRBD1 (6 bases). CDR1 LGHNA and CDR2 YNFKEQ come from the germline V gene. The CDR3 has 12 residues. The ends were cut back, 4 bases at V and 4 bases at J, with 7 bases in the middle. The CDR3 spells CASSPQGYGYTF. The DNA for the CDR3 is TGTGCCAGCAGCCCACAGGGCTATGGCTACACCTTC.

The CDR3 nucleotides read TGTGCCAGCAGCACGGACCCTAATCAGCCCCAGCATTTT. As protein: CASSTDPNQPQHF. V gene TRBV7-2 combines with J gene TRBJ1-5; D remains ambiguous. The CDR3 has 13 residues. V was pared by 5 bases and J by 4 bases, with 9 bases between. In germline, CDR1 is SGHTA, CDR2 FQGNSA.

The V gene is TRBV3-1 (or the pseudogene TRBV3-2), the J gene TRBJ1-1; D is possibly TRBD1 (6 bases). V was clipped by 4 bases and J by 5 bases, with 11 bases between them. Germline-derived CDR1 and CDR2 are LGHDT and YNNKEL (reference sequence). The CDR3 is made up of 13 amino acids. CDR3 bases: TGTGCCAGCAGCCGGTCAACAGGGACTGAAGCTTTCTTT. Translated, it gives CASSRSTGTEAFF.

In this sample, this clone turned up once. V gene TRBV27 combines with J gene TRBJ2-7; 10 nucleotides line up with TRBD1. Germline trimming cut 6 bases from V and 4 bases from J; bases unmatched to any gene: 6. The CDR3 has 14 amino acids. The germline gives CDR1 MNHEY, CDR2 SMNVEV (reference sequence). Written as DNA, the CDR3 is TGTGCCAGCAGCCGGACAGGGGGTTATTACGAGCAGTACTTC. Amino acids: CASSRTGGYYEQYF.

The table lists this clone with a count of one. The chain employs TRBV7-2 and TRBJ2-3; TRBD2 agrees at 9 bases. The CDR3 consists of 17 residues. Germline values: CDR1 SGHTA, CDR2 FQGNSA. J was trimmed by 4 bases and V by 4 bases; bases with no gene match: 12. The CDR3 protein is CASSSRRAGGPADTQYF. The CDR3 region has the DNA TGTGCCAGCAGCTCCCGGAGGGCGGGGGGGCCTGCAGATACGCAGTATTTT. Based on the CDR3 plus reference TRBV7-2 and TRBJ2-3, the full variable domain is GAGVSQSPSNKVTEKGKDVELRCDPISGHTALYWYRQSLGQGLEFLIYFQGNSAPDKSGLPSDRFSAERTGGSVSTLTIQRTQQEDSAVYLCASSSRRAGGPADTQYFGPGTRLTVL.

The rearrangement joins TRBV6-7 to TRBJ2-3, with 13 bases aligning to TRBD2. TRBV6-7 is classed as an ORF, of uncertain function. The CDR3 consists of 16 residues. Trimming at V came to 4 bases and at J to 4 bases, leaving 5 bases not matched to a gene. CDR3 in DNA: TGTGCCAGCAGTTTTCAACTAGCGGGGGGGGCAGATACGCAGTATTTT. As protein: CASSFQLAGGADTQYF.

This clone came up once. The CDR3 DNA is TGTGCCAGCAGCCCCTGGGGGGTCGAGCAGTACTTC. The encoded protein is CASSPWGVEQYF. The J gene is TRBJ2-7, the V gene TRBV7-9; a weak D match, TRBD2 (6 bases). V was clipped by 5 bases and J by 6 bases, with 11 bases between them. CDR1 and CDR2 (germline): SEHNR, FQNEAQ (reference sequence). The CDR3 contains 12 residues. Combining the CDR3 with reference TRBV7-9 and TRBJ2-7 gives the whole variable domain DTGVSQNPRHKITKRGQNVTFRCDPISEHNRLYWYRQTLGQGPEFLTYFQNEAQLEKSRLLSDRFSAERPKGSFSTLEIQRTEQGDSAMYLCASSPWGVEQYFGPGTRLTVT.

The chain uses TRBV6-5 and TRBJ1-5; no definite D call. The CDR3 length is 14 residues. CDR1 and CDR2 (germline): MNHEY, SVGAGI. Trimming pared 4 bases from V and 0 bases from J, leaving 7 bases between. The CDR3, as DNA: TGTGCCAGCAGTTTCTCCCTTAGCAATCAGCCCCAGCATTTT. Its protein product is CASSFSLSNQPQHF.